The clone carrying this TCR beta chain was detected only a few times. Trimming took 4 bases from V and 11 from J, leaving 14 bases between them. The CDR3 is 13 amino acids. Looked up from germline, CDR1 is SEHNR and CDR2 is FQNEAQ (reference sequence). This specimen belongs to a study of T cells in narcolepsy. Some clones are missing from TCRdb's copy, which holds only in-frame ones; the method was immunoSEQ multiplex PCR. The table includes tens of thousands of clones, about three quarters detected once. The rearrangement joins TRBV7-9 to TRBJ1-4; tentative D call: TRBD1 (6 bases). Sequencing was performed on CD45RA- memory CD4+ T cells from PBMCs. This TCR derives from a human donor with narcolepsy. CDR3 region: CASSSTGLEKLFF. Written as DNA, the CDR3 is TGTGCCAGCAGCTCGACAGGTTTGGAGAAACTGTTTTTT.